This T cell receptor beta chain originates from a study of CD8 T cells in ankylosing spondylitis (TCRdb year 2017). For context, the study as a whole: The study profiled T cell receptor beta repertoires in healthy donors and ankylosing spondylitis patients to find disease-linked TCR variants. The full study cohort was made up of 25 ankylosing spondylitis patients and 95 to 130 healthy donors. Samples of peripheral blood were taken, and for ankylosing spondylitis patients, synovial fluid was collected as well. Broad study findings and their caveats: A CD8+ phenotype was shown by the disease-linked clones, which were found at relatively low frequencies in peripheral blood. Some of the motif variants had been reported before in the synovial fluid and blood of reactive arthritis patients, a finding that suggests common disease-initiation mechanisms. According to the report, matched synovial fluid samples from ankylosing spondylitis patients were significantly enriched for the disease-linked clones. Blood from ankylosing spondylitis patients appeared to be characterized by a TCR beta motif composed of roughly 8 highly homologous amino acid variants.

Sequenced on an Illumina HiSeq 2500. Quantitative 5'-RACE with molecular barcodes was the method used to prepare the TCR beta libraries. Concerning the study's data processing: Disease-linked TCR variants were identified with a new computational method built on a probabilistic model of VDJ rearrangement. The raw public data were reprocessed by TCRdb itself: fastp quality trimming at Q25, MiXCR clonotype calling, in-frame beta chains only. Every entry covers one CDR3 protein and lists the most common genes and DNA from its rows. The V and J calls and clone size come from TCRdb's table, not from the authors' own analysis. The table for this sample lists 210,000 or so distinct CDR3 sequences; roughly 24% of them were counted only once. The top ten constitute just over 6.5% of the sample. As to this clonotype: Its recognized antigen is unknown. This could be a read error, since a much larger clone is one nucleotide away.

Sample: blood, either unsorted or a sorted T cell fraction (not recorded which). The TCR sequence derives from a male donor with ankylosing spondylitis or in good health (not recorded which).

The DNA sequence is as follows: TGCAGTGAGGGGACAGAACCAGAGACCCAGTACTTC. This is translated as CSEGTEPETQYF. The chain links TRBV20-1 with TRBJ2-5; TRBD1 agrees with 7 junctional bases. Trimmed from V: 7 bases; trimmed from J: 4 bases; junction bases lacking a gene match: 6. The CDR3 goes from the cysteine to the phenylalanine over 12 residues. Here the CDR3 DNA is all that survives: 36 bases in frame from base 1. CDR1 DFQATT and CDR2 SNEGSKA are derived from the germline V gene (reference sequence).